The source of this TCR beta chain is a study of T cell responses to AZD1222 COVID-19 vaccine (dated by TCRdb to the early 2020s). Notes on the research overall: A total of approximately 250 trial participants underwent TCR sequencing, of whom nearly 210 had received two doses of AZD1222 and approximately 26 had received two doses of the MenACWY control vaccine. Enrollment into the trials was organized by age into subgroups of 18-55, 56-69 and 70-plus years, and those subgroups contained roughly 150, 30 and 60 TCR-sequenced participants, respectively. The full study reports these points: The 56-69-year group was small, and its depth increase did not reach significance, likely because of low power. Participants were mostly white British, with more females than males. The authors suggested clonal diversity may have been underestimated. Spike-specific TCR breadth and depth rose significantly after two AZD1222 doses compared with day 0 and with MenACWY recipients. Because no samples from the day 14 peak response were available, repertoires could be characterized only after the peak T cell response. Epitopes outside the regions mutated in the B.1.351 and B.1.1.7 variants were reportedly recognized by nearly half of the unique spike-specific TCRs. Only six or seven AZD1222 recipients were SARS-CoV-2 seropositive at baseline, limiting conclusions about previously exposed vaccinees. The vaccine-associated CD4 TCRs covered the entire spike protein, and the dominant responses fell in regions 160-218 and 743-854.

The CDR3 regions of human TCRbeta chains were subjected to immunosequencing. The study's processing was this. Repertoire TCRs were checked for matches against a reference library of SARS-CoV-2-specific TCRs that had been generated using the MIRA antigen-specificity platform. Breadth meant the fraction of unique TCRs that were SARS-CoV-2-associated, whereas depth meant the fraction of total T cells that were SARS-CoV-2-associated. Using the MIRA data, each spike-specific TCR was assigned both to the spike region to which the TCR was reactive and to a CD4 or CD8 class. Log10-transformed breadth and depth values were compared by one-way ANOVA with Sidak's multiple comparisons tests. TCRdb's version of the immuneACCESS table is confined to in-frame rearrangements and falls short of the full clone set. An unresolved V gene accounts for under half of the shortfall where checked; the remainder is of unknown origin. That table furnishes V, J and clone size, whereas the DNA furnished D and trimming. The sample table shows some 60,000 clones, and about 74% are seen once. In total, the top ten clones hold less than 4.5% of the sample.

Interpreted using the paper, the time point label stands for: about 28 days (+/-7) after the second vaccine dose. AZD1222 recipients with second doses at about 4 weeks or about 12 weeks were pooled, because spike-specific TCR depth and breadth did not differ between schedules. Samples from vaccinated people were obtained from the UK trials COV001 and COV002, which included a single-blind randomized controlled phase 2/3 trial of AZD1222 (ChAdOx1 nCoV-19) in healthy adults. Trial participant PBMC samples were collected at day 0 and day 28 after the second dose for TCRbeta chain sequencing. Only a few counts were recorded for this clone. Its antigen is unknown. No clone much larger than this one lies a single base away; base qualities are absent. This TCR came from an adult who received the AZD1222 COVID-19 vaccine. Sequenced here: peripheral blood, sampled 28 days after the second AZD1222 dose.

The CDR3 is CASKTAGTSSSYEQYF. The nucleotide sequence reads TGCGCCAGCAAAACAGCCGGGACTAGCTCCTCCTACGAGCAGTACTTC. The rearrangement joined TRBV5-1 to TRBJ2-7; 9 bases in the middle match TRBD2. Trimming accounts for 6 bases at V and 0 bases at J, while the number of junction bases matched to no gene is 10. CDR1 and CDR2 are drawn from the germline V gene: SGHRS, YFSETQ. The CDR3 goes from the cysteine to the phenylalanine over 16 residues. The CDR3 DNA has 48 bases and is translated from base 1.